The T cell receptor beta chain under discussion was sequenced for a study of cytomegalovirus exposure and HLA in healthy donors. 13 Jbeta primers and 60 Vbeta primers were used for the PCR. Per the authors' pipeline: A follow-up analysis tallied 60 million to 85 million unique TCR beta chains, roughly 11 million shared. Assay: immunoSEQ multiplex PCR; the TCRdb copy retains only in-frame clones and omits some. V and J calls and clone size are those listed in that table; D and trimming were worked out from the DNA. This sample yields approximately 210,000 clones, of which approximately 85% are seen a single time; about 1.4% belongs to the top ten. Whereas donors were nominally healthy upon sampling, unrecorded immune exposures were probable. Findings of the study overall: In an earlier analysis, productive rearrangement rates for most beta V segments clustered near 87% or 30%.

With respect to this clone: Antigen specificity is unknown.

The V end was cut by 3 bases, the J end by 4 bases, with 14 bases between. The CDR3 is made up of 15 amino acids. Looked up from germline, CDR1 is SGHTA and CDR2 is FQGNSA. What was sequenced was PBMCs. This TCR was sampled from a girl aged 10 to 17 in good health and CMV-seropositive. The rearrangement links TRBV7-2 to TRBJ2-3; no clear D gene. DNA of the CDR3: TGTGCCAGCAGCTTCACGAGCCCGGTCGCAGATACGCAGTATTTT. Translating it yields CASSFTSPVADTQYF.